This TCR beta chain was retrieved from a study of T cells in Graves' hyperthyroidism and ophthalmopathy. It was RNA transcripts that yielded the amplified TCR beta CDR3 regions. Carried out on the TCR CDR3, a first-round RT-PCR used the HTBI primer set. TCRdb re-called the multiplex PCR reads with MiXCR, one entry per CDR3 protein. Among under 200,000 distinct CDR3 sequences, 9.4% were seen once, and the ten largest hold 22%. The table lists this clonotype with many counts. Germline assignment: CDR1 SEHNR and CDR2 FQNEAQ (reference sequence). This CDR3 is 17 amino acids long. Trimming left V 1 base short and J 4 bases short, with 19 bases between.

This chain joins TRBV7-9 and TRBJ2-5; unclear D gene. Sequenced sample: blood. The clonotype comes from a woman younger than 35 with Graves' hyperthyroidism that later progressed to Graves' ophthalmopathy. CDR3 amino acids: CASSLGRYSGPSETQYF. The DNA of the CDR3 is TGTGCCAGCAGCTTAGGCCGTTATTCTGGGCCATCAGAGACCCAGTACTTC. Drawing the rest from reference TRBV7-9 and TRBJ2-5, the complete variable domain is DTGVSQNPRHKITKRGQNVTFRCDPISEHNRLYWYRQTLGQGPEFLTYFQNEAQLEKSRLLSDRFSAERPKGSFSTLEIQRTEQGDSAMYLCASSLGRYSGPSETQYFGPGTRLLVL.